This T cell receptor beta chain was identified during a study of blood T cell repertoires in COVID-19. Overall study: The study drew acute and convalescent COVID-19 samples from the United States, Italy and Spain. Nucleic acid was either cDNA or gDNA, and it came from T cells, B-cell-depleted T cells, or PBMCs.

This CDR3 is built from 17 residues. The V and J ends lost 1 base and 4 bases respectively, with 19 bases between them. Germline loops: CDR1 SGHVS, CDR2 FQNEAQ. In its sample, this clone was seen once. Only in-frame clones appear in the TCRdb table, and some are missing; sequencing was by immunoSEQ multiplex PCR. The top ten clones hold roughly 2.3% of a sample with about 220,000 clones, 80% to 85% of them seen once. What was sequenced was peripheral blood. The chain employs TRBV7-8 and TRBJ1-2, with D perhaps TRBD1 (5 bases). The TCR was taken from a woman aged 60 to 75 with acute or convalescent COVID-19. CDR3: CASSLVPSFSGLYGYTF. The CDR3 bases are TGTGCCAGCAGCTTAGTACCCTCCTTTTCAGGGCTCTATGGCTACACCTTC.